The present T cell receptor beta chain was sequenced within a study of monozygotic twins with inflammatory bowel disease (dated by TCRdb to between 2019 and 2020). Background on the whole study: In total, approximately 28 monozygotic twin pairs made up the full study: 19 Danish pairs, all IBD-discordant, plus nine German pairs, of which four were IBD-concordant and five were IBD-discordant. Each individual had, on average, about 151 000 unique TCRalpha sequences and 181 000 unique TCRbeta sequences available for analysis. Disease-associated traits were sought mainly through comparisons between IBD patients and their genetically identical healthy co-twins within discordant pairs.

CDR1 and CDR2 were assigned from the germline V gene as ENHRY and SYGVKD. The CDR3 sequence holds 11 residues, the cysteine and phenylalanine included. No DNA is given. Points the paper makes about the study in general: The results gave no support for a single strong signal or clonotype linked to IBD. IBD patients shared fewer clonotypes with other individuals than healthy twins did, most markedly in patients showing signs of disease activity. Differing immunosuppressive treatments among patients may have added background noise and inter-individual variability to the repertoires. IBD patients had lower TCRbeta repertoire diversity, measured by the inverse Simpson index, than their healthy co-twins. The analysis was unable to tell different T cell subtypes apart. Repertoire similarity did not differ between concordant and discordant twins, possibly due to limited statistical power.

From each donor, a roughly 2.5 ml peripheral blood sample was collected into PAXgene tubes and stored at -80 degrees C. Without T cell sorting, total RNA was isolated from whole blood using the PAXgene blood miRNA kit on an automated QIAcube. Peripheral blood from monozygotic twin pairs, either concordant or discordant for inflammatory bowel disease, underwent deep TCRalpha and TCRbeta repertoire profiling that used unique molecular barcoding. Smoking habits were recorded for all twin pairs, with individuals classified as current, former or never smokers. In the case of this clonotype: Its antigen target is currently unknown.

Receptor amplification or capture employed 5' RACE. For each TCR library, 3,000 to 4,000 ng of total RNA was used. For each sample, cDNA synthesis was carried out in eight separate reactions using SMARTScribe reverse transcriptase. Unique molecular identifiers containing a 6-nucleotide sample barcode were introduced through template switching during cDNA synthesis. Amplification of TCRalpha and TCRbeta cDNA involved two nested PCRs of approximately 16 and 10 cycles, and each PCR was followed by bead purification. Before amplification, the cDNA was both treated with uracil DNA-glycosylase and purified with the QIAquick PCR purification kit. The second PCR added Illumina TruSeq-compatible adapters along with sample-specific barcodes. Library quality and concentration were assessed using TapeStation and Qubit, and approximately 5 ng of each library was pooled. Sequencing of pooled libraries was carried out on an Illumina HiSeq2500 single-index Rapid Run using 2 x 100 bp reads and custom sequencing primers. As for how the authors treated the data: UMI-based consensus assembly with MiGEC version 1.2.6 was used to correct PCR and sequencing errors. V(D)J alignment, clonotype assembly and CDR3 extraction were performed with MiXCR version 2.1.1. To normalise gene usage, clonotype sharing and MAIT/NKT TCR abundance, the analysis used the top 1000, 10 000 and 20 000 clonotypes per sample. After downsampling to 27 000 UMIs, diversity was calculated as the inverse Simpson index using the vegan R package. Paired Mann-Whitney U tests were applied to discordant twin pairs, with Benjamini-Hochberg correction for multiple testing. The reads were reprocessed in TCRdb, with one entry per CDR3 protein sequence and no accompanying DNA. V and J calls and clone size were set by TCRdb, not the authors. The sample table includes 400,000 to 500,000 distinct CDR3 sequences. 2% to 2.5% of the sample lies in the top ten.

The sample consisted of blood. The source of this sequence is a human donor with ulcerative colitis or Crohn's disease, or a healthy co-twin of an affected twin (not recorded which). The sequence links TRBV10-3 to TRBJ2-1; TCRdb outputs TRBD1, but without DNA this stays unchecked. CDR3 protein: CAISPGDEQFF.